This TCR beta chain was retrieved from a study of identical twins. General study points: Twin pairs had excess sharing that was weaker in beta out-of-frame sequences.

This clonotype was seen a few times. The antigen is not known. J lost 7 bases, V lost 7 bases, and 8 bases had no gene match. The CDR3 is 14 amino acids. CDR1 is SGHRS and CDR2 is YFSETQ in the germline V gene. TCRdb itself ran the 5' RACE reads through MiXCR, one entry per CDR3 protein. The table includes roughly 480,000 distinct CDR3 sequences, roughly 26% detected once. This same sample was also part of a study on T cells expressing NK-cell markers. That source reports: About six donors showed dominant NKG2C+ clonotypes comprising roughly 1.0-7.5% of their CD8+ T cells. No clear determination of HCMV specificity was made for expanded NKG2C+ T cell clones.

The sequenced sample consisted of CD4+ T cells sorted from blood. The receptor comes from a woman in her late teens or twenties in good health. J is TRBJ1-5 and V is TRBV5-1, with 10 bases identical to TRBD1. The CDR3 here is CASGGQGMRQPQHF. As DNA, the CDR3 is TGCGCCAGCGGGGGACAGGGGATGAGGCAGCCCCAGCATTTT.